The 23 T cell receptor beta chains presented below share a single source sample, sequenced in a study of blood T cell repertoires in COVID-19. Produced via immunoSEQ multiplex PCR; TCRdb's table is partial and in-frame only. Among approximately 170,000 clones, around 85% were seen once, and the ten largest hold 1.1%. The sample consisted of peripheral blood. The receptors come from a man younger than 40 with acute or convalescent COVID-19.

This chain connects TRBV7-9 to TRBJ1-6; 8 bases agree with TRBD1. This CDR3 has 14 amino acids. The junction had 6 bases not matched to a gene; V was cut back by 7 bases and J by 7 bases. Per germline, CDR1 SEHNR and CDR2 FQNEAQ (reference sequence). The CDR3 DNA is TGTGCCAGCACCCGGGACAGGCAAAATTCACCCCTCCACTTT. Translation: CASTRDRQNSPLHF.

The chain has TRBV9 and TRBJ1-1; maybe TRBD1 (6 bases). Per the germline V gene, CDR1 is SGDLS and CDR2 is YYNGEE. V was clipped by 3 bases and J by 1 base, with 10 bases between them. CDR3 length: 14 residues. CDR3 bases: TGTGCCAGCAGCGCCGCGACAGGGAACACTGAAGCTTTCTTT. Its protein is CASSAATGNTEAFF.

This clone was recorded once. The chain combines TRBV12-3 or TRBV12-4 with TRBJ1-1; D gene ambiguous. CDR3 length equals 12 residues. V gave up 3 bases and J gave up 7 bases, with 9 bases separating them. This chain's CDR3 is CASSFAAIEAFF. CDR3 sequence (DNA): TGTGCCAGCAGTTTCGCGGCAATTGAAGCTTTCTTT.

This clone was counted only a few times. The chain carries TRBV14 and TRBJ2-3, with 7 bases that match TRBD2. J lost 1 base, V lost 5 bases, and 9 bases had no gene match. The CDR3 loop spans 16 amino acids. CDR1 is SGHDN and CDR2 is FVKESK in the germline V gene. CDR3 nucleotide sequence: TGTGCCAGCAGCACTCGCGGGGGTACGGGCACAGATACGCAGTATTTT. It encodes CASSTRGGTGTDTQYF.

V is TRBV28 and J is TRBJ2-5; D is unresolved. Germline lookup yields CDR1 MDHEN and CDR2 SYDVKM. The V end lost 6 bases, the J end lost 3 bases, and 5 bases lay between the germline ends. The CDR3 length is 11 residues. CDR3 residues: CASSYEETQYF. The CDR3 DNA reads TGTGCCAGCAGCTATGAAGAGACCCAGTACTTC.

This clone was seen more than once but under ten times. V usage is TRBV7-8 and J usage is TRBJ1-1; D not certain. This CDR3 has 12 residues. The germline V and J ends were trimmed by 0 bases and 5 bases, with 4 bases remaining between them. Germline CDR1 reads SGHVS; CDR2 reads FQNEAQ. The CDR3 sequence is CASSLAGTEAFF. The CDR3 nucleotides read TGTGCCAGCAGCTTAGCCGGGACTGAAGCTTTCTTT.

The chain uses TRBV11-2 and TRBJ2-5; 10 bases match TRBD1. Losses at the gene ends were 3 bases for V and 5 bases for J; bases not matched to a gene: 6. The CDR3 has 15 residues. Germline CDR1 SGHAT, CDR2 FQNNGV. This chain's CDR3 is CASSLTGTGVETQYF. CDR3 sequence (DNA): TGTGCCAGCAGCTTGACCGGGACAGGGGTCGAGACCCAGTACTTC.

The chain links TRBV29-1 to TRBJ2-1; maybe TRBD2 (5 bases). CDR1 is SQVTM and CDR2 is ANQGSEA in the germline V gene. The CDR3 sequence is 15 residues long. The germline V and J ends were trimmed by 6 bases and 6 bases, with 21 bases remaining between them. CDR3 region: CSVGELGVRTNEQFF. The CDR3 DNA reads TGCAGCGTCGGGGAGCTGGGAGTTCGGACCAATGAGCAGTTCTTC.

The gene calls are TRBV30 and TRBJ1-1; a weak D match, TRBD1 (6 bases). Germline loops: CDR1 GTSNPN, CDR2 SVGIG (reference sequence). The V and J ends lost 0 bases and 7 bases respectively, with 15 bases between them. The CDR3 is 14 amino acids. CDR3 sequence (DNA): TGTGCCTGGAGTGTACAGGGAAGGTACGGTGAAGCTTTCTTT. Translation gives CAWSVQGRYGEAFF.

This chain connects TRBV12-5 to TRBJ2-7; D ambiguous. Germline V lookup: CDR1 LGHNT, CDR2 FRNRAP. The CDR3 is made up of 11 amino acids. V shed 5 bases and J shed 4 bases, with 6 bases lying between them. CDR3 DNA sequence: TGTGCTAGTGGTACACCATACGAGCAGTACTTC. Its translation is CASGTPYEQYF.

This chain joins TRBV18 and TRBJ1-1, with D perhaps matching TRBD1 (6 bases). The germline CDR1 and CDR2 sequences are KGHSH and LQKENI. With 5 bases removed from V and 1 base from J, the gap between germline ends came to 11 bases. The CDR3 length is 14 residues. CDR3 protein: CASSGQGGNTEAFF. The CDR3, as DNA: TGTGCCAGCTCAGGACAAGGGGGGAACACTGAAGCTTTCTTT.

The chain links TRBV27 to TRBJ2-1; no firm D call. Trimming took off 1 base at V and 6 bases at J, with 7 bases between the two ends. Germline values: CDR1 MNHEY, CDR2 SMNVEV (reference sequence). This CDR3 is built from 13 residues. DNA for the CDR3: TGTGCCAGCAGTTTATGGGCCCTCAATGAGCAGTTCTTC. Protein: CASSLWALNEQFF.

A few counts support this clone. The same CDR3 also results from other DNA sequences found in this sample. V and J are TRBV5-1 and TRBJ2-1; D is perhaps TRBD2 (6 bases). Germline loops: CDR1 SGHRS, CDR2 YFSETQ. The V and J ends lost 0 bases and 0 bases respectively, with 7 bases between them. This CDR3 spans 15 amino acids. The CDR3 DNA follows: TGCGCCAGCAGCTTGGACGGGGGCTCCTACAATGAGCAGTTCTTC. It translates to CASSLDGGSYNEQFF.

V usage is TRBV3-1 (or the pseudogene TRBV3-2) and J usage is TRBJ2-1; D is unresolved. Per germline, CDR1 LGHDT and CDR2 YNNKEL (reference sequence). The V end was cut by 0 bases, the J end by 6 bases, with 9 bases between. The length of the CDR3 is 14 residues. The CDR3 is CASSQDVQVNEQFF. Here the CDR3 DNA reads TGTGCCAGCAGCCAAGATGTGCAGGTCAATGAGCAGTTCTTC.

The gene calls are TRBV3-1 (or the pseudogene TRBV3-2) and TRBJ2-1, with no clear D. Germline CDR1 and CDR2: LGHDT and YNNKEL (reference sequence). V lost 1 base and J lost 10, with 5 bases in between. The CDR3 totals 11 residues. The CDR3 protein is CASSQVEEQFF. CDR3 bases: TGTGCCAGCAGCCAAGTGGAGGAGCAGTTCTTC.

This clone was seen only a few times. The same CDR3 can be traced to other DNA sequences in this sample. The V gene is TRBV15, the J gene TRBJ2-7; D is unresolved. This CDR3 is built from 14 residues. In germline, CDR1 is LNHNV, CDR2 YYDKDF (reference sequence). V was clipped by 0 bases and J by 0 bases, with 6 bases between them. The DNA for the CDR3 is TGTGCCACCAGCAGAGATCGCAGCTCCTACGAGCAGTACTTC. Protein product: CATSRDRSSYEQYF.

This clone came up once. The V call is TRBV5-8, the J call TRBJ2-1, with D perhaps matching TRBD1 (6 bases). Germline V CDR1 and CDR2: SGHTS, YDEGEE. V gave up 1 base and J gave up 9 bases, with 17 bases separating them. The CDR3 runs 15 residues. The chain's CDR3 is CASSLSRGAAGEQFF. The CDR3, as DNA: TGTGCCAGCAGCTTGTCCAGGGGCGCGGCGGGTGAGCAGTTCTTC. Looking up the rest from reference TRBV5-8 and TRBJ2-1 gives the full variable domain: EAGVTQSPTHLIKTRGQQATLRCSPISGHTSVYWYQQALGLGLQFLLWYDEGEERNRGNFPPRFSGRQFPNYSSELNVNALELEDSALYLCASSLSRGAAGEQFFGPGTRLTVL.

The V and J genes are TRBV18 and TRBJ1-2; D gene uncertain. CDR3 length: 14 amino acids. CDR1 KGHSH and CDR2 LQKENI come from the germline V gene. The V and J ends lost 4 bases and 0 bases respectively, with 9 bases between them. Here the CDR3 reads CASSLQGANYGYTF. The DNA of the CDR3 is TGTGCCAGCTCACTCCAAGGAGCTAACTATGGCTACACCTTC. The full variable domain, completed using reference TRBV18 and TRBJ1-2, is NAGVMQNPRHLVRRRGQEARLRCSPMKGHSHVYWYRQLPEEGLKFMVYLQKENIIDESGMPKERFSAEFPKEGPSILRIQQVVRGDSAAYFCASSLQGANYGYTFGSGTRLTVV.

The rearrangement joins TRBV18 to TRBJ2-5; D remains ambiguous. From germline, CDR1 is KGHSH and CDR2 LQKENI. The V and J ends lost 1 base and 2 bases respectively, with 11 bases between them. The CDR3 is made up of 15 amino acids. CDR3 in amino acids: CASSPHLGSQETQYF. The CDR3 nucleotides read TGTGCCAGCTCACCACACCTAGGATCTCAAGAGACCCAGTACTTC.

This clone was counted between two and nine times. This chain joins TRBV7-2 and TRBJ2-3, with no clear D. The CDR3 is made up of 12 amino acids. Looked up from germline, CDR1 is SGHTA and CDR2 is FQGNSA. V was cut by 3 bases and J by 2 bases, with 3 bases left in between. CDR3 nucleotide sequence: TGTGCCAGCAGCTTTTACACAGATACGCAGTATTTT. This codes for CASSFYTDTQYF.

The chain links TRBV6-5 to TRBJ1-4; 9 positions agree with TRBD1. This CDR3 region has 15 residues. Per the germline V gene, CDR1 is MNHEY and CDR2 is SVGAGI. V gave up 4 bases and J gave up 5 bases; unmatched junction bases: 5. DNA of the CDR3: TGTGCCAGCAGTTCGACCGGGACAGGGAATGAAAAACTGTTTTTT. It translates to CASSSTGTGNEKLFF.

V and J are TRBV2 and TRBJ2-4, with D possibly matching TRBD2 (6 bases). Germline CDR1 reads SNHLY; CDR2 reads FYNNEI. This CDR3 region has 16 residues. Trimming took off 7 bases at V and 0 bases at J, with 16 bases between the two ends. The CDR3 DNA sequence: TGTGCCAGCACGGGGTGGAGGGCTGGAGCCAAAAACATTCAGTACTTC. Encoded protein: CASTGWRAGAKNIQYF.

The chain is built from TRBV28 and TRBJ1-5, with a tentative D call TRBD1 (6 bases). From germline, CDR1 is MDHEN and CDR2 SYDVKM. The V and J ends lost 5 bases and 1 base respectively, with 12 bases between them. This CDR3 has 15 amino acids. CDR3 DNA: TGTGCCAGCAGTCCTTACAGGGCAAGCAATCAGCCCCAGCATTTT. Amino acid sequence: CASSPYRASNQPQHF.